These T cell receptor beta chains were read from a single sample in a study of shared clonotypes between healthy human individuals. Sequenced by immunoSEQ multiplex PCR; TCRdb stores in-frame clones only, minus some. The top ten clones hold 0.35% to 0.5% of a sample with 2 million to 2.5 million clones, approximately 93% of them seen once. Source material: naive CD4+ T cells from PBMCs. These receptors originate from a man younger than 35 in good health. Some clones in this sample may be carry-over from other donors' samples. Both conserved end residues are part of each CDR3. D genes are given only for firm matches. Expanded clones get a size class; other rows say once, few or many, or leave the size out.

TRBV18,TRBJ1-4,-,-,TGTGCCAGCTCACCTCCTAATGAAAAACTGTTTTTT,CASSPPNEKLFF
TRBV4-2,TRBJ2-1,-,-,TGTGCCAGCAGCCAAGATTTGGTGCGCAGCCCCAGCTCCTACAATGAGCAGTTCTTC,CASSQDLVRSPSSYNEQFF
TRBV4-1,TRBJ1-4,once,-,TGCGCCAGCAGCCCACGAGGGGGAGCTAATGAAAAACTGTTTTTT,CASSPRGGANEKLFF
TRBV5-1,TRBJ2-7,-,TRBD1,TGCGCCAGCAGCTCCGCCTGGGACAGGGGATCGGCCGAGCAGTACTTC,CASSSAWDRGSAEQYF
TRBV19,TRBJ2-7,-,TRBD2,TGTGCCAGTGCACCGGAGGGGACTAGAACGACCTACGAGCAGTACTTC,CASAPEGTRTTYEQYF
TRBV18,TRBJ1-2,-,-,TGTGCCAGCTCATCGCAGGGTACCGACGGCTACACCTTC,CASSSQGTDGYTF
TRBV15,TRBJ1-2,-,-,TGTGCCACCAGCAGAGATCGCATGAGCTACACCTTC,CATSRDRMSYTF
TRBV28,TRBJ1-1,-,-,TGTGCCAGCAGTTTCTTTAGGGTCACATTGATGAACACTGAAGCTTTCTTT,CASSFFRVTLMNTEAFF
TRBV4-2,TRBJ2-3,-,-,TGTGCCAGCAGCCATTCAGATACGCAGTATTTT,CASSHSDTQYF
TRBV27,TRBJ1-3,-,TRBD1,TGTGCCAGCAGTCAAGGGACAGGGCCTGGAAACACCATATATTTT,CASSQGTGPGNTIYF
TRBV5-1,TRBJ2-5,-,-,TGCGCCAGCAGACTGACAGTACAAGAGACCCAGTACTTC,CASRLTVQETQYF
TRBV10-1,TRBJ2-7,-,-,TGCGCCAGCAGTGGGGGGACTTGGGGGCGAAAACACGAGCAGTACTTC,CASSGGTWGRKHEQYF
TRBV19,TRBJ2-1,-,-,TGTGCCAGTAGTATAGAGGCTACCCTGGCTAAAAATGAGCAGTTCTTC,CASSIEATLAKNEQFF
TRBV15,TRBJ1-4,-,-,TGTGCCACCAGCAGGGGGGGCGGGGGCTCAACTAATGAAAAACTGTTTTTT,CATSRGGGGSTNEKLFF
TRBV6-1,TRBJ2-5,once,TRBD1,TGTGCCAGCAGTCGGACAGGGGTGGGGGAGACCCAGTACTTC,CASSRTGVGETQYF
TRBV10-3,TRBJ2-7,-,-,TGTGCCATCAGTGAGACCCAGAGGGGGAGCGAGCAGTACTTC,CAISETQRGSEQYF
TRBV10-3,TRBJ1-1,once,-,TGTGCCATCAGTCCCGCACAGGGTAACGCTGAAGCTTTCTTT,CAISPAQGNAEAFF
TRBV21-1,TRBJ1-2,once,-,TGTGCCAGCAGCCCTCTCTTACGGACAGGGGGACTTAACTATGGCTACACCTTC,CASSPLLRTGGLNYGYTF
TRBV10-1,TRBJ2-5,-,-,TGCGCCAGCAGCCAAGGGGGGGCAGGATCTACGGAGACCCAGTACTTC,CASSQGGAGSTETQYF
TRBV5-5,TRBJ2-7,-,TRBD2,TGTGCCAGCTTCGCCGGGACTAGCGGCTACGAGCAGTACTTC,CASFAGTSGYEQYF
TRBV27,TRBJ1-2,-,TRBD1,TGTGCCAGCAGAAGAGGACAGGGGGTAAATGGCTACACCTTC,CASRRGQGVNGYTF
TRBV5-1,TRBJ2-5,-,-,TGCGCCAGCAGCTTAGAAGGCGGGACCCAGTACTTC,CASSLEGGTQYF
TRBV27,TRBJ2-3,-,-,TGTGCCAGCAGTTTAGGAGGGGCGGCCCTCACAGATACGCAGTATTTT,CASSLGGAALTDTQYF
TRBV7-3,TRBJ2-3,-,-,TGTGCCAGCAGCTTAAGTGGGGCCACAGATACGCAGTATTTT,CASSLSGATDTQYF
TRBV7-9,TRBJ2-5,-,-,TGTGCCAGCAGCCCAAACTCGCAAGAGACCCAGTACTTC,CASSPNSQETQYF
TRBV5-1,TRBJ2-3,-,TRBD2,TGCGCCAGCAGCGTGGGACTAGCGGGAGCAGATACGCAGTATTTT,CASSVGLAGADTQYF
TRBV4-1,TRBJ1-2,-,-,TGCGCCAGCAGCCAAGATCAGGGGCCCTATGGCTACACCTTC,CASSQDQGPYGYTF
TRBV6-4,TRBJ2-3,-,-,TGTGCCAGCAGTGACAGGGGGGTTCCCACAGATACGCAGTATTTT,CASSDRGVPTDTQYF
TRBV28,TRBJ2-5,-,TRBD2,TGTGCCAGCAGCGTGAGACTAGCGGGTAGCAGGGAGACCCAGTACTTC,CASSVRLAGSRETQYF
TRBV20-1,TRBJ2-7,-,-,TGCAGTGCTGATAGCTCCTACGAGCAGTACTTC,CSADSSYEQYF
TRBV28,TRBJ1-1,-,-,TGTGCCAGCAGTCCGGGCGCCGGACAGAGGAACACTGAAGCTTTCTTT,CASSPGAGQRNTEAFF
TRBV7-8,TRBJ2-5,-,-,TGTGCCAGCCTGAGAGTGCGGTCAGGTAAAGAGACCCAGTACTTC,CASLRVRSGKETQYF
TRBV6-6,TRBJ2-5,-,-,TGTGCCAGCAGCCCTGGGACACGGCAGTACTTC,CASSPGTRQYF
TRBV5-1,TRBJ2-7,-,TRBD2,TGCGCCAGCAGCTTGGATGGGACTAGTCCCTACGAGCAGTACTTC,CASSLDGTSPYEQYF
TRBV18,TRBJ2-1,-,-,TGTGCCAGCTCCCAGACCAGAGATGAGCAGTTCTTC,CASSQTRDEQFF
TRBV9,TRBJ2-3,-,-,TGTGCCAGCAGCGCCCTGGGCACAGATACGCAGTATTTT,CASSALGTDTQYF
TRBV10-3,TRBJ1-3,-,-,TGTGCCATCAGCGGGGCTGGAAACACCATATATTTT,CAISGAGNTIYF
TRBV9,TRBJ2-3,once,-,TGTGCCAGCAACGTAGCACAGGGAATGACAAGCACAGATACGCAGTATTTT,CASNVAQGMTSTDTQYF
TRBV5-4,TRBJ1-1,-,-,TGTGCCAGCAGCTTGGCAGGGACGGAAAACACTGAAGCTTTCTTT,CASSLAGTENTEAFF
TRBV5-5,TRBJ2-5,once,-,TGTGCCAGCAGCGAGGCAAGGGGGCAAGAGACCCAGTACTTC,CASSEARGQETQYF
TRBV18,TRBJ1-1,-,-,TGTGCCAGCTCACTAGAACGGGGTTGGATTCCTGAAGCTTTCTTT,CASSLERGWIPEAFF
TRBV28,TRBJ1-2,once,-,TGTGCCAGCAGTCAGGGCTATGGCTACACCTTC,CASSQGYGYTF
TRBV7-8,TRBJ1-1,-,-,TGTGCCAGCAGCTTGCGCAGGGGCCCCAACACTGAAGCTTTCTTT,CASSLRRGPNTEAFF
TRBV5-1,TRBJ2-1,once,-,TGCGCCAGCAGCTTGGCCGCAGGGGGGAATGAGCAGTTCTTC,CASSLAAGGNEQFF
TRBV6-5,TRBJ1-2,-,TRBD1,TGTGCCAGCAGTTACGGGACAGGGGAAGGCTACACCTTC,CASSYGTGEGYTF
TRBV28,TRBJ1-5,few,TRBD1,TGTGCCAGTCTCCAACAGGGGGAAACTCAGCCCCAGCATTTT,CASLQQGETQPQHF
TRBV19,TRBJ2-7,-,TRBD2,TGTGCCAGTAGTTTCCCAGGACTAGCTAGCGAGCAGTACTTC,CASSFPGLASEQYF
TRBV19,TRBJ1-2,-,-,TGTGCCAGCCTAAGGGGGTCGGCACCCACCTTC,CASLRGSAPTF
TRBV2,TRBJ2-2,-,-,TGTGCCAGCAGTGAGGCGGAGGCCGGGGAGCTGTTTTTT,CASSEAEAGELFF
TRBV28,TRBJ2-1,-,TRBD2,TGTGCCAGCAGAATGCCCGGGACTAGCGGACGCAATGAGCAGTTCTTC,CASRMPGTSGRNEQFF
TRBV2,TRBJ2-3,-,-,TGTGCCAGCAGTGAACTCTCCTGGGGCACAGATACGCAGTATTTT,CASSELSWGTDTQYF
TRBV25-1,TRBJ2-5,-,-,TGTGCCAGCAGTGTGTCGGGGGCAGCCCCCCAAGAGACCCAGTACTTC,CASSVSGAAPQETQYF
TRBV11-2,TRBJ2-7,-,TRBD1,TGTGCCAGCACCCCCCTCTTCAGGGACAGGGTCCCCTACGAGCAGTACTTC,CASTPLFRDRVPYEQYF
TRBV7-2,TRBJ2-1,-,TRBD2,TGTGCCAGCAGCGGAGCGGGAGGGCGACTTGAGCAGTTCTTC,CASSGAGGRLEQFF
TRBV2,TRBJ2-7,-,-,TGTGCCAGCAGGGGCTCAGCACTGGGAGAGCAGTACTTC,CASRGSALGEQYF
TRBV9,TRBJ1-2,once,-,TGTGCCAGCAGCGTAGTCGGAGGGTCCTATGGCTACACCTTC,CASSVVGGSYGYTF